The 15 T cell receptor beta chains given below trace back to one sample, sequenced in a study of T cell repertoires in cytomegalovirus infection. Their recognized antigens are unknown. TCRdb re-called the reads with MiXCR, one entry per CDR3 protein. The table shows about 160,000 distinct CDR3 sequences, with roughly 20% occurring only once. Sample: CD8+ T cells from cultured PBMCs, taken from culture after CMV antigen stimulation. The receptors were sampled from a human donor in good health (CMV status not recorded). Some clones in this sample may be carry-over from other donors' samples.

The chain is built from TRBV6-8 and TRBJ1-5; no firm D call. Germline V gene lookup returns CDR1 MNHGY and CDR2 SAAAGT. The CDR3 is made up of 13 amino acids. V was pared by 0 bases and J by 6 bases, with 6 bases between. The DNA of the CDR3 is TGTGCCAGCAGTTACTCCACGTCTCAGCCCCAGCATTTT. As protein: CASSYSTSQPQHF.

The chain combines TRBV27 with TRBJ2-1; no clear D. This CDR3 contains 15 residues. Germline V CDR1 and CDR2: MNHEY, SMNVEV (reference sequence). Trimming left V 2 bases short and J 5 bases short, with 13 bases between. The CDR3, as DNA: TGTGCCAGCAGTTTAAATGGCGGTCTACACAATGAGCAGTTCTTC. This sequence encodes CASSLNGGLHNEQFF.

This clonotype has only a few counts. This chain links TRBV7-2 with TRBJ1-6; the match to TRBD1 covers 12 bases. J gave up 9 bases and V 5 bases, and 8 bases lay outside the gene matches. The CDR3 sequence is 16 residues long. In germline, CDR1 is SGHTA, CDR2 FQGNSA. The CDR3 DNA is TGTGCCAGCAGCGTGTCGGGACAGGGGGCCCGTTCACCCCTCCACTTT. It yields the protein CASSVSGQGARSPLHF.

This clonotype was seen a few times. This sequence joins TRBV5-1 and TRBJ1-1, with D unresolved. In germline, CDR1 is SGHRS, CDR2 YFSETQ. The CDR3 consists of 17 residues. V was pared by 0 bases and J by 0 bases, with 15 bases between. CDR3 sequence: CASSLDNGDAMNTEAFF. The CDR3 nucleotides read TGCGCCAGCAGCTTGGATAACGGGGATGCGATGAACACTGAAGCTTTCTTT. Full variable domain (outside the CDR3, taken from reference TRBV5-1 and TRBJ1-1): KAGVTQTPRYLIKTRGQQVTLSCSPISGHRSVSWYQQTPGQGLQFLFEYFSETQRNKGNFPGRFSGRQFSNSRSEMNVSTLELGDSALYLCASSLDNGDAMNTEAFFGQGTRLTVV.

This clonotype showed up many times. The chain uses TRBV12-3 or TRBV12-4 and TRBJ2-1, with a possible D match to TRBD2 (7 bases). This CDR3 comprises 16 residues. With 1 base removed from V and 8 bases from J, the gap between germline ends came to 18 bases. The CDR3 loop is CASSLGVRGGLDEQFF. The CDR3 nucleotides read TGTGCCAGCAGTTTAGGTGTTAGGGGGGGCCTGGATGAGCAGTTCTTC.

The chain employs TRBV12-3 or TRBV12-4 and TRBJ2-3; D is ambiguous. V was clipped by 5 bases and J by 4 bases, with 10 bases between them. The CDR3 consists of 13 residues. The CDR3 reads CASSPRVSDTQYF. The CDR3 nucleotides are TGTGCCAGCAGTCCACGTGTCTCAGATACGCAGTATTTT.

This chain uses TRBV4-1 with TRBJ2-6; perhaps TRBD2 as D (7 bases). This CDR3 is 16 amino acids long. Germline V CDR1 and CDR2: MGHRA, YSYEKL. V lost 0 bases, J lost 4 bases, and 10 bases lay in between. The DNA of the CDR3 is TGCGCCAGCAGCCAAGAGGGGGGGCTAGGGGCCAACGTCCTGACTTTC. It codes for CASSQEGGLGANVLTF.

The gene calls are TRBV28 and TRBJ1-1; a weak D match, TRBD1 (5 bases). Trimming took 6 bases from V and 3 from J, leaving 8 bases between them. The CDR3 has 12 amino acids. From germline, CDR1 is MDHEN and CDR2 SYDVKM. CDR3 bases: TGTGCCAGCAGAAGCAGGGACACTGAAGCTTTCTTT. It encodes CASRSRDTEAFF.

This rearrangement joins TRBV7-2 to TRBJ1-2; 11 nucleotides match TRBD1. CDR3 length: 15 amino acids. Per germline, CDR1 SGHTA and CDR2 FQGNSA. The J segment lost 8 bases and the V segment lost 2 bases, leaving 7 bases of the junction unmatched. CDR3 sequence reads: CASSLPGQGARGYTF. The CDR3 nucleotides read TGTGCCAGCAGCTTACCCGGACAGGGGGCGCGAGGCTACACCTTC.

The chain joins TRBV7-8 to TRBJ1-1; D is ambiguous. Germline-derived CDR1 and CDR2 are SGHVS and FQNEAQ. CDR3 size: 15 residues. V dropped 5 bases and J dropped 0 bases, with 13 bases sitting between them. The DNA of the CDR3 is TGTGCCAGCAGCCCCGCCGGGCAGCTGAACACTGAAGCTTTCTTT. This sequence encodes CASSPAGQLNTEAFF.

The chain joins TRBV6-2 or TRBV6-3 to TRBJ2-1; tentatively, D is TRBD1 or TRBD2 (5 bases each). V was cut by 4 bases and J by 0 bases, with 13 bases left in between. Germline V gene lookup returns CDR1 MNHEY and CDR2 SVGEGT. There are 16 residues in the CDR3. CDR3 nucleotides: TGTGCCAGCAGTTCAGGGACGTTTAGCTCCTACAATGAGCAGTTCTTC. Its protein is CASSSGTFSSYNEQFF.

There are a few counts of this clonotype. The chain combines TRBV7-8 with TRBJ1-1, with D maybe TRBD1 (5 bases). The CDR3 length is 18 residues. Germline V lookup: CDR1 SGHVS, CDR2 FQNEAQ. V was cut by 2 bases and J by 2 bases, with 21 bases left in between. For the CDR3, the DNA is TGTGCCAGCAGCTTAAGGAGTGGAGGGGAAGTGGAAAACACTGAAGCTTTCTTT. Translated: CASSLRSGGEVENTEAFF.

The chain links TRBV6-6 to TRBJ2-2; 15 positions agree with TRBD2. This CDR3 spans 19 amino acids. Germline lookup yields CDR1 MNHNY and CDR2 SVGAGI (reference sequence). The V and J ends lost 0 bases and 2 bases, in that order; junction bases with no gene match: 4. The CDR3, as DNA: TGTGCCAGCAGTTACTCCGGGACTAGCGGGGGGCCAAACACCGGGGAGCTGTTTTTT. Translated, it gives CASSYSGTSGGPNTGELFF.

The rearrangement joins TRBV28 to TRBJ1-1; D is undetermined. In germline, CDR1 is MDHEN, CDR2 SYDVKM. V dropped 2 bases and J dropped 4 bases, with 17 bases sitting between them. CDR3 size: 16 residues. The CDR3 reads CASSLVNGGLSTEAFF. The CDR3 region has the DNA TGTGCCAGCAGTTTAGTGAACGGAGGGCTGAGCACTGAAGCTTTCTTT.

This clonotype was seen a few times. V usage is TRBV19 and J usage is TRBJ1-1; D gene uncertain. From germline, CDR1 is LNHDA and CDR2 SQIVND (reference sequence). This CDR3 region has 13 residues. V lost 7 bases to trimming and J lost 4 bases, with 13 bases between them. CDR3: CASTTVDGTEAFF. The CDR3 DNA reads TGTGCCAGTACCACCGTTGACGGCACTGAAGCTTTCTTT.